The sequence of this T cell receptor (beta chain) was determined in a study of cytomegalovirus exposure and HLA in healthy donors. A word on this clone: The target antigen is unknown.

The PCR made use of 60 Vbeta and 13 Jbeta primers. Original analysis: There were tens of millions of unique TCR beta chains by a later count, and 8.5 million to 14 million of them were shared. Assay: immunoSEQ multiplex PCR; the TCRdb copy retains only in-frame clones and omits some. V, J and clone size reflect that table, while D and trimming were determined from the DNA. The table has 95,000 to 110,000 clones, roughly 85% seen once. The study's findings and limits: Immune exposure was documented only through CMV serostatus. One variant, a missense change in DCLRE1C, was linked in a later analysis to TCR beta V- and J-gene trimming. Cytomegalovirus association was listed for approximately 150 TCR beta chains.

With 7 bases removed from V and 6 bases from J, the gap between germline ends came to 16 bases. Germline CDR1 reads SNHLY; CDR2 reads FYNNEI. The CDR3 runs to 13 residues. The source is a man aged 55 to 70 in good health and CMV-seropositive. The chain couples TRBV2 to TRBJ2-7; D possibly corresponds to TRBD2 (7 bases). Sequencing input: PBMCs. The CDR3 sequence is CASTLFGGREQYF. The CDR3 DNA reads TGTGCCAGCACCCTCTTCGGGGGGCGCGAGCAGTACTTC.